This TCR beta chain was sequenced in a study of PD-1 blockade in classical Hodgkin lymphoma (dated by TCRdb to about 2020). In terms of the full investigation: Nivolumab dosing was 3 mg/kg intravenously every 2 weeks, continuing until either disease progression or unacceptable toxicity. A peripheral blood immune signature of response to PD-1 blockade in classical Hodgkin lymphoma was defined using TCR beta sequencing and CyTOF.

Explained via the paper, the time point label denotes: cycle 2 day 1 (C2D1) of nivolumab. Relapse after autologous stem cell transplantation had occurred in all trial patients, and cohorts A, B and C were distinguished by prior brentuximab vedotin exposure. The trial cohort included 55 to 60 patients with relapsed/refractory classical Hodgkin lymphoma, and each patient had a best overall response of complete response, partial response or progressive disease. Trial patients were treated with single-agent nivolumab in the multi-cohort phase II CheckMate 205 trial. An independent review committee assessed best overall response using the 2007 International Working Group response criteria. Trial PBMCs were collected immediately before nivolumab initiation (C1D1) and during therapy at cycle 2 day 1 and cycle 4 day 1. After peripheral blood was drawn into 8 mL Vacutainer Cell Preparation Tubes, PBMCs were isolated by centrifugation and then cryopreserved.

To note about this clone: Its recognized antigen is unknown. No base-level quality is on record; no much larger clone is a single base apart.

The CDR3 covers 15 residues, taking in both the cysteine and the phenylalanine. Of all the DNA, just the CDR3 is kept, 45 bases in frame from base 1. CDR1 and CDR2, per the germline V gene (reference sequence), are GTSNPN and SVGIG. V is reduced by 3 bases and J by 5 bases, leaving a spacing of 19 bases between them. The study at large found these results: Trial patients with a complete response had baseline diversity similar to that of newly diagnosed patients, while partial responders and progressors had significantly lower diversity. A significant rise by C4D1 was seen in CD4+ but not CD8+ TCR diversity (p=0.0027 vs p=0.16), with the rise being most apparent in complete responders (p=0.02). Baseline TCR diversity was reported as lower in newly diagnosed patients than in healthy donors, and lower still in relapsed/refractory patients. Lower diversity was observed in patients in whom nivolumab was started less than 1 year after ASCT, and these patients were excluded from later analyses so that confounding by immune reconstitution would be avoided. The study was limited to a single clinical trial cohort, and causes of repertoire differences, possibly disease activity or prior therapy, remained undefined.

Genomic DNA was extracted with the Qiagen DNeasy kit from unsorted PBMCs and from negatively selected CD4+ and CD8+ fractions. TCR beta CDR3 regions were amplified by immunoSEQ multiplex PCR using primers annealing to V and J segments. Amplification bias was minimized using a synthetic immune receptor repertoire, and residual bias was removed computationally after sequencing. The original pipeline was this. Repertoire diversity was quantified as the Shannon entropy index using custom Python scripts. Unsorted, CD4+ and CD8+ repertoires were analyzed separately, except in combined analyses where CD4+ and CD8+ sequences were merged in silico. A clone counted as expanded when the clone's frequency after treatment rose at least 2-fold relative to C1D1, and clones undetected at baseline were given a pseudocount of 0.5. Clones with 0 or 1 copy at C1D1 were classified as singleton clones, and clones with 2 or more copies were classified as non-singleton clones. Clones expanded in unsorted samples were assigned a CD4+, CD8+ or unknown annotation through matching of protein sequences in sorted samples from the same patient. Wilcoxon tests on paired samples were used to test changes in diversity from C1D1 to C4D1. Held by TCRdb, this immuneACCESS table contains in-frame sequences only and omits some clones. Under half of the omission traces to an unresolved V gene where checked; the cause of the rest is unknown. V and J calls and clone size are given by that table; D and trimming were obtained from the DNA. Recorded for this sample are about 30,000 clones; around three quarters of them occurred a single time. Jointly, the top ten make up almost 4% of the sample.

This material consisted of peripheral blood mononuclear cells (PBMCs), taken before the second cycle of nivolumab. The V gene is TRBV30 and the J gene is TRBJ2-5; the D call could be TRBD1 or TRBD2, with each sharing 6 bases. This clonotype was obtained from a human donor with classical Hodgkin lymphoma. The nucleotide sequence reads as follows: TGTGCCTGGAGCCTAAGGGGGGCCTTAGTGGAGACCCAGTACTTC. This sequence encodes CAWSLRGALVETQYF.